The present entry profiles one TCR beta chain with its context. No DNA is shown, since the ends of the CDR3 on it are uncertain; the CDR3 is the one TCRdb lists. Primed by a sample-barcoded 5' primer and a J-beta primer mix, a second PCR proceeded for 7 to 11 cycles. Researchers report that a template-switch adaptor with 12 random nucleotides tagged each cDNA molecule. TCRdb called the 5' RACE reads again in MiXCR, with one record for every CDR3 protein. The sample holds some 930,000 distinct CDR3 sequences, 25% to 30% seen once. The data are from a study of blood T cells in healthy people across ages. This sample was shared with a second study, whose subject was T cells of mothers and their children.

The sample comprised blood. This clonotype originated in a woman in her 40s in good health.

The chain's CDR3 is CASTGWQQNNEQFFGPGTPEAFF. The chain combines TRBV11-1 with TRBJ1-1; the D call of TRBD1 is as the table states it, not checked on the DNA. Germline CDR1 is SGHAT and CDR2 is FQDESV (reference sequence). The CDR3 is 23 residues long, ends included.